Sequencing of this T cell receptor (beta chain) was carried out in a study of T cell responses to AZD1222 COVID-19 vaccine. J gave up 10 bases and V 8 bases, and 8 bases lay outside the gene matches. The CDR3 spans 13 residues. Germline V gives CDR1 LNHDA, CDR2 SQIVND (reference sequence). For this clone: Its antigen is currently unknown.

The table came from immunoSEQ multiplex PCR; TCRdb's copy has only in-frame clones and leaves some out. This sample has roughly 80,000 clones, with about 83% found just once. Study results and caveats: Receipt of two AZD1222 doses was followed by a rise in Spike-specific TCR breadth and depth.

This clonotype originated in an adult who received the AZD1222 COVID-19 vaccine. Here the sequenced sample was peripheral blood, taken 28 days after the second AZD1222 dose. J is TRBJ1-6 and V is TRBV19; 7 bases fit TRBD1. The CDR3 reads CASRDSRGSPLHF. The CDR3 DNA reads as TGTGCCAGTCGGGACAGCCGGGGATCACCCCTCCACTTT.